One T cell receptor beta chain is described in this entry. These data originate in a study of blood T cell repertoires in COVID-19. Background on the study: Sample material is recorded as cDNA or gDNA derived from T cells, B-cell-depleted T cells, or PBMCs.

V was cut by 6 bases and J by 6 bases, with 11 bases left in between. CDR1 and CDR2 (germline): SEHNR, FQNEAQ (reference sequence). The CDR3 has 12 residues. Original handling: Reference gene primer amplification yielded estimated nucleated cell counts. Repertoires were generated with immunoSEQ multiplex PCR, while TCRdb's copy carries only in-frame clones and drops some. V and J calls and clone size are copied from that table; D and trimming were computed from the DNA. The sample lists 140,000 to 150,000 clones, around 84% occurring once. V usage is TRBV7-9 and J usage is TRBJ1-1; a weak D match, TRBD1 (6 bases). Sequenced sample: peripheral blood. This clonotype was sampled from a human donor in a cohort sampled during active COVID-19. The CDR3 sequence: CASREAGAEAFF. The CDR3 DNA reads TGTGCCAGCAGAGAGGCAGGGGCTGAAGCTTTCTTT. Combining the CDR3 with reference TRBV7-9 and TRBJ1-1 gives the whole variable domain DTGVSQNPRHKITKRGQNVTFRCDPISEHNRLYWYRQTLGQGPEFLTYFQNEAQLEKSRLLSDRFSAERPKGSFSTLEIQRTEQGDSAMYLCASREAGAEAFFGQGTRLTVV.